The 29 T cell receptor beta chains given below trace back to one sample, sequenced in a study of blood T cell repertoires in COVID-19. Profiled with immunoSEQ multiplex PCR; TCRdb holds only in-frame clones, not every one. The table records 70,000 to 100,000 clones, more than 80% of them present only once. Sequenced input: peripheral blood. These receptor sequences come from a man between 45 and 60 years old with COVID-19, enrolled during active disease.

This chain uses TRBV5-1 with TRBJ2-7, with 8 bases that match TRBD2. V was pared by 0 bases and J by 7 bases, with 9 bases of the junction left unmatched. This CDR3 region has 15 residues. Germline CDR1 SGHRS, CDR2 YFSETQ. The DNA of the CDR3 is TGCGCCAGCAGCTTGGTGGTAGCGGGGCCCCGGGAGCAGTACTTC. It codes for CASSLVVAGPREQYF.

The chain is built from TRBV6-2 or TRBV6-3 and TRBJ1-5; D gene unclear. The V end was cut by 6 bases, the J end by 6 bases, with 15 bases between. Per the germline V gene, CDR1 is MNHEY and CDR2 is SVGEGT. The CDR3 extends over 14 amino acids. In DNA, the CDR3 is TGTGCCAGCAGCTCCCGTCTTCTCGGTCAGCCCCAGCATTTT. It translates to CASSSRLLGQPQHF.

This clone was seen a single time. The chain employs TRBV5-8 and TRBJ1-1, with D possibly being TRBD1 (6 bases). Germline V lookup: CDR1 SGHTS, CDR2 YDEGEE. V was clipped by 4 bases and J by 3 bases, with 31 bases between them. This CDR3 has 20 amino acids. Here the CDR3 reads CASSPTSLGRTERWDTEAFF. Written as DNA, the CDR3 is TGTGCCAGCAGCCCAACATCCCTAGGACGGACAGAGCGTTGGGACACTGAAGCTTTCTTT. The entire variable domain, with the rest obtained from reference TRBV5-8 and TRBJ1-1, is as follows: EAGVTQSPTHLIKTRGQQATLRCSPISGHTSVYWYQQALGLGLQFLLWYDEGEERNRGNFPPRFSGRQFPNYSSELNVNALELEDSALYLCASSPTSLGRTERWDTEAFFGQGTRLTVV.

The rearrangement uses TRBV6-6 and TRBJ2-3; maybe TRBD1 (5 bases). The CDR3 consists of 13 residues. Germline CDR1 is MNHNY and CDR2 is SVGAGI (reference sequence). Trimming removed 6 bases at V and 6 bases at J, with 13 bases between. The chain's CDR3 is CASRIQGPDTQYF. Here the CDR3 DNA reads TGTGCCAGCAGAATCCAGGGCCCTGATACGCAGTATTTT.

This clone was detected once. V gene TRBV28 combines with J gene TRBJ1-2, with D unresolved. CDR1 is MDHEN and CDR2 is SYDVKM in the germline V gene. The CDR3 sequence is 12 residues long. V gave up 8 bases and J gave up 3 bases, with 10 bases separating them. This CDR3 reads CASRTGYYGYTF. The CDR3 DNA reads as TGTGCCAGCCGGACGGGATACTATGGCTACACCTTC.

This clone was detected once. J is TRBJ1-1 and V is TRBV5-4, with a weak D call TRBD1 (5 bases). The ends were cut back, 0 bases at V and 0 bases at J, with 15 bases in the middle. Germline loops: CDR1 SGHNT, CDR2 YYREEE (reference sequence). CDR3 length: 17 amino acids. Here the CDR3 reads CASSLDPGLTLNTEAFF. In DNA, the CDR3 is TGTGCCAGCAGCTTGGATCCGGGACTTACTTTGAACACTGAAGCTTTCTTT.

The chain couples TRBV6-5 to TRBJ2-1; tentatively, D is TRBD2 (6 bases). V was trimmed by 4 bases and J by 13 bases, leaving 20 bases between them. Germline V gene lookup returns CDR1 MNHEY and CDR2 SVGAGI. This CDR3 contains 14 residues. The CDR3 region has the DNA TGTGCCAGCAGTTCCGCCTCACCGAGGGAGGAACAGTTCTTC. Residues: CASSSASPREEQFF.

The J gene is TRBJ1-1, the V gene TRBV5-6, with 7 positions matching TRBD1. This CDR3 has 14 amino acids. V was clipped by 2 bases and J by 0 bases; unmatched bases: 1. Germline CDR1 and CDR2: SGHDT and YYEEEE. The CDR3 region has the DNA TGTGCCAGCAGCTTTGGGACAGTGAACACTGAAGCTTTCTTT. Encoded protein: CASSFGTVNTEAFF.

V and J are TRBV2 and TRBJ1-4; weak D call: TRBD1 (6 bases). The germline V gene encodes CDR1 SNHLY and CDR2 FYNNEI. This CDR3 comprises 15 residues. V gave up 4 bases and J gave up 5 bases, with 14 bases separating them. The CDR3 sequence: CASSATDSPNEKLFF. The DNA for the CDR3 is TGTGCCAGCAGTGCCACGGACAGCCCGAATGAAAAACTGTTTTTT.

V gene TRBV19 combines with J gene TRBJ1-5, with 11 bases fitting TRBD1. CDR1 is LNHDA, CDR2 SQIVND, per germline (reference sequence). The J segment lost 6 bases and the V segment lost 6 bases, leaving 7 bases of the junction unmatched. CDR3 size: 15 residues. The CDR3 bases are TGTGCCAGTAGCCCGGGACAGGGGGTTCGTCAGCCCCAGCATTTT. As protein: CASSPGQGVRQPQHF.

This clone came up once. The rearrangement uses TRBV10-1 and TRBJ2-1, with 10 bases aligning to TRBD1. CDR3 length equals 15 residues. Unmatched junction bases numbered 6, after V lost 6 bases and J lost 4 bases. Germline V gene sequence: CDR1 WNHNN, CDR2 SYGVQD (reference sequence). CDR3 sequence reads: CASRGGTGAYNEQFF. In DNA, the CDR3 is TGCGCCAGCAGGGGGGGGACAGGGGCTTACAATGAGCAGTTCTTC.

This clone was picked up a small number of times. The chain joins TRBV10-3 to TRBJ1-2; possible D gene TRBD1, 5 bases. Germline V CDR1 and CDR2: ENHRY, SYGVKD. The germline V and J ends were trimmed by 6 bases and 0 bases, with 17 bases remaining between them. CDR3 size: 16 residues. The DNA for the CDR3 is TGTGCCATCAGGGGTCCAATCGCGGACACTAACTATGGCTACACCTTC. Amino acids: CAIRGPIADTNYGYTF.

The rearrangement links TRBV7-8 to TRBJ2-1; D is ambiguous. Trimming cost V 5 bases and J 5 bases, with 22 bases left between them. This CDR3 is 17 amino acids long. Germline CDR1 and CDR2: SGHVS and FQNEAQ. The CDR3 is CASSPTAVGWVDNEQFF. CDR3 nucleotides: TGTGCCAGCAGCCCGACTGCGGTTGGTTGGGTGGACAATGAGCAGTTCTTC. The complete variable domain, with remaining parts taken from reference TRBV7-8 and TRBJ2-1, reads GAGVSQSPRYKVAKRGQDVALRCDPISGHVSLFWYQQALGQGPEFLTYFQNEAQLDKSGLPSDRFFAERPEGSVSTLKIQRTQQEDSAVYLCASSPTAVGWVDNEQFFGPGTRLTVL.

The chain combines TRBV2 with TRBJ1-4, with 9 bases fitting TRBD1. The germline V gene has CDR1 SNHLY and CDR2 FYNNEI. The CDR3 contains 17 residues. The J segment lost 3 bases and the V segment lost 4 bases, leaving 9 bases of the junction unmatched. CDR3 sequence reads: CASSVYGTGKANEKLFF. The CDR3 nucleotides read TGTGCCAGCAGTGTGTATGGGACAGGGAAGGCTAATGAAAAACTGTTTTTT.

This chain connects TRBV11-2 to TRBJ2-7, with D uncertain. CDR1 and CDR2 (germline): SGHAT, FQNNGV. The CDR3 runs 14 residues. V was shortened by 1 base and J by 0 bases, with 7 bases between the two germline ends. CDR3 sequence reads: CASSLGASSYEQYF. The CDR3 DNA sequence: TGTGCCAGCAGCTTAGGGGCCAGCTCCTACGAGCAGTACTTC.

V and J are TRBV5-1 and TRBJ1-1, with D possibly matching TRBD1 (5 bases). The V and J ends lost 6 bases and 4 bases respectively, with 16 bases between them. Germline CDR1 reads SGHRS; CDR2 reads YFSETQ. CDR3 length equals 14 residues. CDR3 in amino acids: CASTDLRGFTEAFF. The CDR3 nucleotides are TGCGCCAGCACCGACTTAAGGGGTTTCACTGAAGCTTTCTTT.

The table lists this clone with many counts. This chain joins TRBV28 and TRBJ1-2; D remains unclear. CDR1 MDHEN and CDR2 SYDVKM come from the germline V gene. The germline V and J ends were trimmed by 2 bases and 4 bases, with 14 bases remaining between them. The CDR3 totals 15 residues. The DNA for the CDR3 is TGTGCCAGCAGTTTAATACAGTACATTAGCTATGGCTACACCTTC. The encoded protein is CASSLIQYISYGYTF.

V gene TRBV15 combines with J gene TRBJ2-7; D perhaps matches TRBD1 (6 bases). From germline, CDR1 is LNHNV and CDR2 YYDKDF (reference sequence). The germline V and J ends were trimmed by 0 bases and 6 bases, with 9 bases remaining between them. The CDR3 totals 13 residues. The DNA of the CDR3 is TGTGCCACCAGCAGAGATTCCAGGGGCGAGCAGTACTTC. Protein: CATSRDSRGEQYF.

This clone was counted a single time. The V call is TRBV20-1, the J call TRBJ2-1; possible D gene TRBD1, 6 bases. The CDR3 sequence is 14 residues long. V lost 3 bases to trimming and J lost 3 bases, with 12 bases between them. Germline V gives CDR1 DFQATT, CDR2 SNEGSKA (reference sequence). In nucleotides, the CDR3 is TGCAGTGCTAGTGGACAGACCATCTACAATGAGCAGTTCTTC. Amino acid sequence: CSASGQTIYNEQFF.

The CDR3 spells CASSLAQQSMNTEAFF. The CDR3, as DNA: TGTGCCAGCAGCTTAGCGCAACAGAGTATGAACACTGAAGCTTTCTTT. The chain recombines TRBV11-1 with TRBJ1-1; D is uncertain. Germline V gene data show CDR1 as SGHAT and CDR2 as FQDESV (reference sequence). Trimming took off 0 bases at V and 0 bases at J, with 11 bases between the two ends. CDR3 length: 16 amino acids.

The V gene is TRBV18, the J gene TRBJ2-5; D remains ambiguous. Germline V gene sequence: CDR1 KGHSH, CDR2 LQKENI. This CDR3 has 13 residues. The V end was cut by 1 base, the J end by 4 bases, with 7 bases between. CDR3 amino acids: CASSPLPRETQYF. For the CDR3, the DNA is TGTGCCAGCTCACCACTTCCTCGAGAGACCCAGTACTTC.

The V and J genes are TRBV29-1 and TRBJ1-4, with D possibly TRBD1 on 6 matching bases. The CDR3 extends over 13 amino acids. V was trimmed by 4 bases and J by 4 bases, leaving 10 bases between them. Germline lookup yields CDR1 SQVTM and CDR2 ANQGSEA. In DNA form, the CDR3 reads TGCAGCGTTGCGGACAGAGTTAATGAAAAACTGTTTTTT. Translating gives CSVADRVNEKLFF. Based on the CDR3 plus reference TRBV29-1 and TRBJ1-4, the full variable domain is SAVISQKPSRDICQRGTSLTIQCQVDSQVTMMFWYRQQPGQSLTLIATANQGSEATYESGFVIDKFPISRPNLTFSTLTVSNMSPEDSSIYLCSVADRVNEKLFFGSGTQLSVL.

As to this clone: This sample includes further DNA sequences coding for the same CDR3. In nucleotides, the CDR3 is TGTGCCATCAGTGAGTCGGGGGGCTCCTACGAGCAGTACTTC. Translating gives CAISESGGSYEQYF. The chain combines TRBV10-3 with TRBJ2-7, with D perhaps TRBD2 (6 bases). This CDR3 region has 14 residues. The germline V and J ends were trimmed by 0 bases and 0 bases, with 6 bases remaining between them. Germline CDR1 is ENHRY and CDR2 is SYGVKD.

V usage is TRBV9 and J usage is TRBJ1-2; 8 bases are shared with TRBD1. This CDR3 contains 15 residues. The V and J ends lost 0 bases and 4 bases, in that order; junction bases with no gene match: 5. Germline values: CDR1 SGDLS, CDR2 YYNGEE. CDR3 sequence reads: CASSVGQGATYGYTF. The CDR3 DNA sequence: TGTGCCAGCAGCGTAGGGCAGGGGGCCACCTATGGCTACACCTTC. The complete variable domain, with remaining parts taken from reference TRBV9 and TRBJ1-2, reads DSGVTQTPKHLITATGQRVTLRCSPRSGDLSVYWYQQSLDQGLQFLIQYYNGEERAKGNILERFSAQQFPDLHSELNLSSLELGDSALYFCASSVGQGATYGYTFGSGTRLTVV.

This chain joins TRBV10-2 and TRBJ2-1, with 8 bases that match TRBD2. CDR1 is WSHSY, CDR2 SAAADI, per germline. With V trimmed by 2 bases and J by 10 bases, 4 bases remained unmatched. CDR3 length: 13 residues. CDR3 DNA: TGCGCCAGCAGTGAGCAAAGACTAGCGGAGCAGTTCTTC. Encoded protein: CASSEQRLAEQFF.

The chain joins TRBV6-2 or TRBV6-3 to TRBJ2-5; 14 bases agree with TRBD2. V lost 4 bases and J lost 4; bases outside the gene matches: 2. The CDR3 is 15 residues long. Germline V CDR1 and CDR2: MNHEY, SVGEGT. The DNA of the CDR3 is TGTGCCAGCAGTTGGGGACTAGCGGGGGCAGAGACCCAGTACTTC. Protein sequence: CASSWGLAGAETQYF.

The chain recombines TRBV30 with TRBJ2-5, with D unclear. The V end lost 4 bases, the J end lost 11 bases, and 26 bases lay between the germline ends. The germline gives CDR1 GTSNPN, CDR2 SVGIG (reference sequence). The CDR3 covers 15 residues. The CDR3 loop is CAWKGWHEQDKAQYF. The CDR3 bases are TGTGCCTGGAAAGGCTGGCACGAACAAGACAAGGCTCAGTACTTC.

The rearrangement uses TRBV19 and TRBJ1-5, with TRBD1 as a possible D gene (5 bases). V lost 5 bases and J 0 bases, leaving 14 bases between the germline ends. The length of the CDR3 is 16 residues. Germline values: CDR1 LNHDA, CDR2 SQIVND (reference sequence). In DNA form, the CDR3 reads TGTGCCAGTAGTTCCTCCAGACAGCATAGCAATCAGCCCCAGCATTTT. Encoded protein: CASSSSRQHSNQPQHF.

This clone is a singleton in its sample. The V and J genes are TRBV7-9 and TRBJ1-2; D may be TRBD1 (5 bases). The length of the CDR3 is 14 residues. V gave up 1 base and J gave up 1 base, with 7 bases separating them. The V gene's germline CDR1 is SEHNR and CDR2 FQNEAQ (reference sequence). The CDR3 sequence: CASSLGQNNYGYTF. CDR3 bases: TGTGCCAGCAGCTTAGGACAGAATAACTATGGCTACACCTTC.